What follows are 26 T cell receptor beta chains derived from one specimen sequenced in a study of cytomegalovirus exposure and HLA in healthy donors. Researchers ran the PCR with 60 Vbeta and 13 Jbeta primers. Measured with immunoSEQ multiplex PCR; TCRdb has only the in-frame clones, and not every one. This table has about 160,000 clones, approximately 77% appearing once. Sequencing used PBMCs. These receptors were collected from a male donor in good health and CMV-seropositive.

The rearrangement joins TRBV7-6 to TRBJ2-7; TRBD2 aligns across 13 bases. CDR1 is SGHVS and CDR2 is FNYEAQ in the germline V gene. V trimming: 5 bases; J trimming: 1 base; junction bases outside the gene matches: 5. The CDR3 has 16 amino acids. In nucleotides, the CDR3 is TGTGCCAGCAGCCGCGGACTAGCGGGGGTGTCCTACGAGCAGTACTTC. Protein sequence: CASSRGLAGVSYEQYF.

The chain carries TRBV6-5 and TRBJ1-2; weak D call: TRBD1 (6 bases). The ends were cut back, 7 bases at V and 4 bases at J, with 16 bases in the middle. The CDR3 extends over 14 amino acids. Germline-derived CDR1 and CDR2 are MNHEY and SVGAGI. The CDR3 reads CASTFLQGAYGYTF. In DNA form, the CDR3 reads TGTGCCAGCACCTTCCTACAGGGTGCCTATGGCTACACCTTC.

The V call is TRBV30, the J call TRBJ2-7, with 8 bases lining up with TRBD1. This CDR3 has 14 amino acids. CDR1 and CDR2 from the germline V gene are GTSNPN and SVGIG (reference sequence). V lost 2 bases to trimming and J lost 6 bases; unmatched junction nucleotides: 9. As DNA, the CDR3 is TGTGCCTGGAGTTCTCAAGACAGGGGTTTCGAGCAGTACTTC. It yields the protein CAWSSQDRGFEQYF.

This sequence joins TRBV2 and TRBJ2-3; possibly TRBD1 for D (5 bases). Germline V CDR1 and CDR2: SNHLY, FYNNEI. Trimming stripped 4 bases from V and 1 base from J, with 24 bases between. CDR3 size: 19 residues. The CDR3 spells CASSATGSAGRGGTDTQYF. CDR3 bases: TGTGCCAGCAGTGCCACCGGTTCGGCAGGAAGGGGCGGCACAGATACGCAGTATTTT.

The chain combines TRBV2 with TRBJ2-7; D remains unclear. CDR3 length: 14 residues. Germline V gives CDR1 SNHLY, CDR2 FYNNEI. Trimming pared 2 bases from V and 4 bases from J, leaving 12 bases between. CDR3 sequence: CASSEYGFKYEQYF. CDR3 DNA sequence: TGTGCCAGCAGTGAATATGGCTTCAAATACGAGCAGTACTTC.

This sequence joins TRBV7-8 and TRBJ1-2; no definite D call. The germline CDR1 and CDR2 sequences are SGHVS and FQNEAQ. The V end was cut by 5 bases, the J end by 4 bases, with 23 bases between. The CDR3 covers 17 residues. DNA for the CDR3: TGTGCCAGCAGCCCGTCGTGGGGAGGAGAGGTCCGCTATGGCTACACCTTC. Translated, it gives CASSPSWGGEVRYGYTF.

The genes are TRBV6-1 and TRBJ1-2, with unresolved D. The germline gives CDR1 MNHNS, CDR2 SASEGT. The CDR3 spans 12 residues. The V end was cut by 2 bases, the J end by 8 bases, with 9 bases between. The CDR3 reads CASSELGGGYTF. CDR3 nucleotide sequence: TGTGCCAGCAGTGAATTAGGCGGCGGCTACACCTTC.

In its sample, this clone was seen a few times. V usage is TRBV30 and J usage is TRBJ1-3; D is possibly TRBD1 (5 bases). The CDR3 extends over 13 amino acids. V shed 5 bases and J shed 0 bases, with 8 bases lying between them. CDR1 is GTSNPN, CDR2 SVGIG, per germline (reference sequence). The CDR3 DNA reads TGTGCCTGGGGCCAGGGCTCTGGAAACACCATATATTTT. Protein product: CAWGQGSGNTIYF.

CDR3: CSGSGGGGNEQFF. CDR3 nucleotide sequence: TGCAGCGGTTCGGGGGGTGGGGGTAATGAGCAGTTCTTC. The V call is TRBV29-1, the J call TRBJ2-1; 7 nucleotides align to TRBD2. The V gene end was trimmed by 7 bases and the J gene end by 7 bases; junction bases not matched to a gene: 10. The germline gives CDR1 SQVTM, CDR2 ANQGSEA. This CDR3 has 13 residues.

This clone was picked up one time. The CDR3 bases are TGTGCCAGCAGCCGCCCCGGGACCCAGTACTTC. This translates into CASSRPGTQYF. The chain is built from TRBV7-8 and TRBJ2-5; D is unresolved. The CDR3 sequence is 11 residues long. Germline CDR1 SGHVS, CDR2 FQNEAQ. The ends were cut back, 5 bases at V and 7 bases at J, with 8 bases in the middle. The full variable domain, rest sourced from reference TRBV7-8 and TRBJ2-5, is GAGVSQSPRYKVAKRGQDVALRCDPISGHVSLFWYQQALGQGPEFLTYFQNEAQLDKSGLPSDRFFAERPEGSVSTLKIQRTQQEDSAVYLCASSRPGTQYFGPGTRLLVL.

The V call is TRBV4-3, the J call TRBJ2-1, with 7 bases fitting TRBD2. Germline V gene lookup returns CDR1 LGHNA and CDR2 YSLEER. V dropped 4 bases and J dropped 4; count of bases not matched to a gene: 10. CDR3 size: 16 residues. The CDR3 sequence: CASSRLVGAGYNEQFF. The CDR3 region has the DNA TGCGCCAGCAGCCGACTCGTGGGAGCGGGATACAATGAGCAGTTCTTC.

The chain is built from TRBV5-4 and TRBJ2-5; 7 positions match TRBD1. V gave up 2 bases and J gave up 5 bases; unmatched junction bases: 6. CDR1 and CDR2 (germline): SGHNT, YYREEE (reference sequence). The CDR3 loop spans 14 amino acids. CDR3 residues: CASSFNRGGETQYF. The CDR3 coding sequence is TGTGCCAGCAGCTTTAACAGGGGTGGGGAGACCCAGTACTTC.

J is TRBJ2-1 and V is TRBV9; 7 nucleotides line up with TRBD2. The germline V gene encodes CDR1 SGDLS and CDR2 YYNGEE. The CDR3 runs to 15 residues. V dropped 4 bases and J dropped 4; count of bases not matched to a gene: 8. The CDR3 protein is CASSYGAGEYNEQFF. Written as DNA, the CDR3 is TGTGCCAGCAGCTACGGGGCGGGGGAGTACAATGAGCAGTTCTTC.

The chain joins TRBV9 to TRBJ1-2; D is ambiguous. V lost 3 bases and J lost 1, with 4 bases in between. The CDR3 consists of 12 residues. CDR1 and CDR2 (germline): SGDLS, YYNGEE. The CDR3 coding sequence is TGTGCCAGCAGCGGACATAACTATGGCTACACCTTC. The encoded protein is CASSGHNYGYTF.

V is TRBV9 and J is TRBJ1-4; TRBD1 might be the D (5 bases). CDR3 length: 14 amino acids. Germline values: CDR1 SGDLS, CDR2 YYNGEE. Trimming left V 3 bases short and J 5 bases short, with 11 bases between. The CDR3 sequence is CASSAFQGNEKLFF. CDR3 DNA: TGTGCCAGCAGCGCCTTCCAGGGAAATGAAAAACTGTTTTTT.

This chain's CDR3 is CASSQDQGTGELFF. The CDR3 coding sequence is TGTGCCAGCAGCCAAGATCAGGGGACCGGGGAGCTGTTTTTT. The rearrangement links TRBV4-2 to TRBJ2-2; D might be TRBD1 (6 bases). Between the trimmed V and J ends, which lost 0 bases and 5 bases, there was a span of 7 bases. Germline assignment: CDR1 LGHNA and CDR2 YNFKEQ. This CDR3 comprises 14 residues.

The gene calls are TRBV6-5 and TRBJ2-3, with D perhaps TRBD2 (5 bases). Per germline, CDR1 MNHEY and CDR2 SVGAGI. Trimming shortened V by 2 bases and J by 5 bases, and 8 bases separated the two germline ends. CDR3 length: 13 residues. CDR3 sequence reads: CASSYRGLDTQYF. CDR3 nucleotide sequence: TGTGCCAGCAGTTACCGGGGTCTAGATACGCAGTATTTT.

This sequence joins TRBV7-3 and TRBJ2-3; D may be TRBD2 (6 bases). Trimming removed 5 bases at V and 6 bases at J, with 12 bases between. CDR3 length: 13 amino acids. Per the germline V gene, CDR1 is SGHTA and CDR2 is FQGTGA. For the CDR3, the DNA is TGTGCCAGCAGCATCACTAGCCACGATACGCAGTATTTT. Translating gives CASSITSHDTQYF. Full variable domain (rest looked up from reference TRBV7-3 and TRBJ2-3): GAGVSQTPSNKVTEKGKYVELRCDPISGHTALYWYRQSLGQGPEFLIYFQGTGAADDSGLPNDRFFAVRPEGSVSTLKIQRTERGDSAVYLCASSITSHDTQYFGPGTRLTVL.

This chain connects TRBV6-1 to TRBJ2-7; possible D gene TRBD1, 6 bases. Trimming left V 5 bases short and J 3 bases short, with 14 bases between. The CDR3 has 14 amino acids. Germline CDR1 and CDR2: MNHNS and SASEGT. In DNA form, the CDR3 reads TGTGCCAGCAGTTCCCGGGACATAATCTACGAGCAGTACTTC. It yields the protein CASSSRDIIYEQYF.

The CDR3 protein is CAWRRDSRAFF. As DNA, the CDR3 is TGTGCCTGGAGAAGGGACAGCCGAGCTTTCTTT. The V and J genes are TRBV30 and TRBJ1-1; TRBD1 matches 7 bases. In germline, CDR1 is GTSNPN, CDR2 SVGIG (reference sequence). The CDR3 runs 11 residues. Trimming cost V 3 bases and J 10 bases; bases outside gene matches: 5.

The genes are TRBV7-9 and TRBJ2-1, with 11 positions matching TRBD2. The CDR3 length is 18 residues. The germline V gene encodes CDR1 SEHNR and CDR2 FQNEAQ (reference sequence). Unmatched junction bases numbered 8, after V lost 0 bases and J lost 4 bases. The CDR3 DNA reads TGTGCCAGCAGCTTAGCCCCGAGTCGACTAGCGGGGTACAATGAGCAGTTCTTC. Its translation: CASSLAPSRLAGYNEQFF.

The genes are TRBV4-1 and TRBJ2-5, with 12 positions matching TRBD2. The CDR3 is 17 residues long. Trimming took 3 bases from V and 4 from J; bases not matched to a gene: 9. Per the germline V gene, CDR1 is MGHRA and CDR2 is YSYEKL. The CDR3 coding sequence is TGCGCCAGCAGCCAGAGAAGAGAGGGACTAGCGGGAGAGACCCAGTACTTC. It yields the protein CASSQRREGLAGETQYF.

V and J are TRBV29-1 and TRBJ2-7; 7 bases are a match to TRBD1. Germline trimming cut 6 bases from V and 0 bases from J; bases unmatched to any gene: 5. The CDR3 covers 13 residues. Germline CDR1 and CDR2: SQVTM and ANQGSEA. CDR3 sequence reads: CSVATGSSYEQYF. The CDR3 DNA sequence: TGCAGCGTCGCGACAGGGAGCTCCTACGAGCAGTACTTC.

The chain carries TRBV4-2 and TRBJ2-2; 13 nucleotides align to TRBD2. Looked up from germline, CDR1 is LGHNA and CDR2 is YNFKEQ. The CDR3 length is 16 residues. V dropped 4 bases and J dropped 5; count of bases not matched to a gene: 4. The CDR3 DNA is TGTGCCAGCAGCCTAGGACTAGCGGGGGAGACCGGGGAGCTGTTTTTT. Translating gives CASSLGLAGETGELFF.

The chain carries TRBV30 and TRBJ1-1; TRBD1 is a possible D gene (5 bases). Looked up from germline, CDR1 is GTSNPN and CDR2 is SVGIG (reference sequence). With 3 bases removed from V and 4 bases from J, the gap between germline ends came to 15 bases. This CDR3 has 14 amino acids. CDR3 nucleotides: TGTGCCTGGAGCCTGGGGGGGAGATCCACTGAAGCTTTCTTT. The encoded protein is CAWSLGGRSTEAFF.

J is TRBJ2-1 and V is TRBV9; 9 bases map to TRBD2. V shed 3 bases and J 3 bases; nucleotides not matched to a gene: 10. This CDR3 has 17 residues. Germline CDR1 is SGDLS and CDR2 is YYNGEE. CDR3 residues: CASSASPPSGDYNEQFF. The CDR3 nucleotides read TGTGCCAGCAGCGCTTCCCCCCCTAGCGGGGACTACAATGAGCAGTTCTTC.